Listed below are T cell receptor beta chains from one sample, sequenced in a study of T cell changes during pregnancy in multiple sclerosis. The assay was immunoSEQ multiplex PCR, and TCRdb's table has in-frame clones only and misses some. The repertoire consists of about 38,000 clones, with 75% to 95% occurring once and the leading ten covering 12%. Here the sequenced sample was CD8+ T cells from peripheral blood mononuclear cells, taken after pregnancy. The receptors were gathered from a female donor with multiple sclerosis, enrolled in a pregnancy study. Each CDR3 is given with its conserved first and last residue.

CDR3 protein	J gene	V gene
CAWSDPWKGLRTEAFF	TRBJ1-1	TRBV30
CASRIDSGRGYEQFF	TRBJ2-1	TRBV28
CASGYSGANTEAFF	TRBJ1-1	TRBV19
CASSVESTTYEQYF	TRBJ2-7	TRBV9
CASSLGLVTGFYNEQFF	TRBJ2-1	TRBV5-1
CASSDRDRPSSYNSPLHF	TRBJ1-6	TRBV4-2
CASTEGAGGYEQYF	TRBJ2-7	TRBV6-1
CASSFFTGGMETQYF	TRBJ2-5	TRBV7-6
CASSEDRSATNEKLFF	TRBJ1-4	TRBV6-1
CASSLARVDGTEAFF	TRBJ1-1	TRBV5-4
CASSIRSGEQYF	TRBJ2-7	TRBV11-2
CASSSGTETSTGELFF	TRBJ2-2	TRBV6-4
CASSVDRGLFDGYTF	TRBJ1-2	TRBV5-4
CASSYSTGGAEAFF	TRBJ1-1	TRBV6-6
CASSPPRGATEAFF	TRBJ1-1	TRBV6-5
CASNFQGESNYGYTF	TRBJ1-2	TRBV28
CASSSRAGNTIYF	TRBJ1-3	TRBV11-2
CAITRGGPDTEAFF	TRBJ1-1	TRBV10-3
CASSLSSGGETQYF	TRBJ2-5	TRBV27
CASAGVSSGYNEQFF	TRBJ2-1	TRBV27
CASSLYRGAAGETQYF	TRBJ2-5	TRBV5-1
CASSLDWGPRGTYF	TRBJ2-5	TRBV11-2
CASSPYRVHEQFF	TRBJ2-1	TRBV14
CASSLGAGGANEQFF	TRBJ2-1	TRBV5-4